What follows are 9 T cell receptor beta chains derived from one specimen sequenced in a study of T cell responses to AZD1222 COVID-19 vaccine. Measured with immunoSEQ multiplex PCR; TCRdb has only the in-frame clones, and not every one. Found here are 100,000 to 140,000 clones, approximately 90% of them singletons; the top ten hold about 5%. The sample consisted of peripheral blood, taken 28 days after the second AZD1222 dose. The source of these receptors is an adult who received the AZD1222 COVID-19 vaccine.

V is TRBV9 and J is TRBJ2-7; 11 nucleotides match TRBD1. Germline V gives CDR1 SGDLS, CDR2 YYNGEE. The CDR3 is 16 amino acids. V lost 3 bases to trimming and J lost 4 bases; unmatched junction nucleotides: 9. Here the CDR3 DNA reads TGTGCCAGCAGCGACCTCGCGGGACAGGGGGTATACGAGCAGTACTTC. This codes for CASSDLAGQGVYEQYF. The complete variable domain, with remaining parts taken from reference TRBV9 and TRBJ2-7, reads DSGVTQTPKHLITATGQRVTLRCSPRSGDLSVYWYQQSLDQGLQFLIQYYNGEERAKGNILERFSAQQFPDLHSELNLSSLELGDSALYFCASSDLAGQGVYEQYFGPGTRLTVT.

This sequence joins TRBV18 and TRBJ1-1; possibly TRBD1 for D (5 bases). Germline V gives CDR1 KGHSH, CDR2 LQKENI. CDR3 length: 15 residues. Trimming removed 2 bases at V and 0 bases at J, with 10 bases between. CDR3 in DNA: TGTGCCAGCTCACCAAGTCGACAGATGAACACTGAAGCTTTCTTT. Protein sequence: CASSPSRQMNTEAFF. Full variable domain (outside the CDR3, taken from reference TRBV18 and TRBJ1-1): NAGVMQNPRHLVRRRGQEARLRCSPMKGHSHVYWYRQLPEEGLKFMVYLQKENIIDESGMPKERFSAEFPKEGPSILRIQQVVRGDSAAYFCASSPSRQMNTEAFFGQGTRLTVV.

The V and J genes are TRBV7-9 and TRBJ1-5; tentatively, D is TRBD1 (5 bases). The V gene's germline CDR1 is SEHNR and CDR2 FQNEAQ (reference sequence). The V end lost 4 bases, the J end lost 6 bases, and 7 bases lay between the germline ends. There are 12 residues in the CDR3. The CDR3 is CASSSGGQPQHF. The CDR3 coding sequence is TGTGCCAGCAGCTCCGGGGGTCAGCCCCAGCATTTT.

V is TRBV5-5 and J is TRBJ1-5; the D gene is possibly TRBD1 (6 bases). Germline lookup yields CDR1 SGHKS and CDR2 YYEKEE (reference sequence). Trimming removed 5 bases from V and 3 bases from J, with 15 bases in between. The CDR3 sequence is 15 residues long. The CDR3 DNA follows: TGTGCCAGCAGACCCCCAGGGGTGGCCAATCAGCCCCAGCATTTT. Translated: CASRPPGVANQPQHF.

This rearrangement joins TRBV19 to TRBJ1-5; TRBD1 matches at 8 bases. With 3 bases clipped from V and 8 bases from J, the junction kept 15 bases outside the gene matches. Looked up from germline, CDR1 is LNHDA and CDR2 is SQIVND (reference sequence). This CDR3 comprises 17 residues. The CDR3 bases are TGTGCCAGTAGTATCTCACGACAGGGGATGGTTCAAGAGCCCCAGCATTTT. Translating gives CASSISRQGMVQEPQHF.

The chain uses TRBV6-5 and TRBJ1-1, with D possibly matching TRBD1 (5 bases). The V end lost 2 bases, the J end lost 6 bases, and 13 bases lay between the germline ends. Germline CDR1 reads MNHEY; CDR2 reads SVGAGI. The CDR3 has 14 amino acids. The CDR3 loop is CASSYRGGGSEAFF. In nucleotides, the CDR3 is TGTGCCAGCAGTTACAGGGGCGGGGGGTCTGAAGCTTTCTTT.

CDR3 region: CASDRGLNTGELFF. In DNA form, the CDR3 reads TGTGCCAGCGACAGGGGCTTGAACACCGGGGAGCTGTTTTTT. V gene TRBV19 combines with J gene TRBJ2-2; TRBD1 matches at 8 bases. The CDR3 contains 14 residues. The germline CDR1 and CDR2 sequences are LNHDA and SQIVND (reference sequence). V lost 9 bases, J lost 1 base, and 4 bases stayed unmatched.

The J gene is TRBJ2-2, the V gene TRBV19; D unclear. Trimming took 1 base from V and 6 from J, leaving 15 bases between them. From germline, CDR1 is LNHDA and CDR2 SQIVND (reference sequence). This CDR3 has 16 amino acids. CDR3 protein: CASSIGSLVKAGELFF. The DNA for the CDR3 is TGTGCCAGTAGTATAGGGTCTCTAGTAAAGGCCGGGGAGCTGTTTTTT.

This clone was counted between two and nine times. The rearrangement joins TRBV7-2 to TRBJ2-1; D not certain. CDR1 SGHTA and CDR2 FQGNSA come from the germline V gene. V lost 1 base and J 8 bases, leaving 12 bases between the germline ends. The CDR3 sequence is 14 residues long. The CDR3 loop reads CASSLVSSADEQFF. The CDR3 nucleotides are TGTGCCAGCAGCTTAGTATCTTCCGCGGATGAGCAGTTCTTC.